One sample yielded the 31 T cell receptor beta chains listed below, sequenced in a study of T cells in Graves' hyperthyroidism and ophthalmopathy. Amplified TCR beta CDR3 regions came from RNA transcripts. The study used the HTBI primer set for a first-round RT-PCR of the TCR CDR3. MiXCR was run by TCRdb on the multiplex PCR reads, yielding one entry per CDR3 protein. Of 300,000 to 450,000 distinct CDR3 sequences listed, roughly 13% were seen once; the top ten hold roughly 20%. The sample comprised blood. The receptors were gathered from a man aged 30-40 years with Graves' hyperthyroidism that later progressed to Graves' ophthalmopathy.

The rearrangement links TRBV18 to TRBJ1-3, with 8 nucleotides matching TRBD1. V gave up 2 bases and J gave up 4 bases; unmatched junction bases: 4. Germline CDR1 KGHSH, CDR2 LQKENI. The CDR3 covers 15 residues. The CDR3 loop reads CASSPSGGQGNTIYF. The CDR3 region has the DNA TGTGCCAGCTCACCATCAGGGGGCCAAGGAAACACCATATATTTT.

The chain joins TRBV2 to TRBJ1-5, with 7 nucleotides matching TRBD1. Germline V CDR1 and CDR2: SNHLY, FYNNEI. The CDR3 runs to 14 residues. Trimming cost V 6 bases and J 6 bases; bases outside gene matches: 8. CDR3 residues: CASSGDSGSQPQHF. The CDR3 DNA reads TGTGCCAGCAGCGGGGACAGCGGAAGTCAGCCCCAGCATTTT.

This clonotype was counted at least ten times. The chain links TRBV2 to TRBJ1-1; unclear D gene. The CDR3 length is 13 residues. Germline V gene data show CDR1 as SNHLY and CDR2 as FYNNEI. The V end lost 1 base, the J end lost 4 bases, and 7 bases lay between the germline ends. CDR3 amino acids: CASSEGGTTEAFF. CDR3 bases: TGTGCCAGCAGTGAAGGGGGTACCACTGAAGCTTTCTTT.

This clonotype was observed at least ten times. The gene calls are TRBV7-3 and TRBJ2-1; 7 bases are a match to TRBD2. In germline, CDR1 is SGHTA, CDR2 FQGTGA. The CDR3 totals 13 residues. Trimming removed 5 bases from V and 10 bases from J; junction bases left unmatched: 8. The CDR3 loop reads CASSPRTSEEQFF. The CDR3 DNA is TGTGCCAGCAGCCCACGCACTAGCGAGGAGCAGTTCTTC.

This clonotype was seen at least ten times. V gene TRBV7-9 combines with J gene TRBJ1-5; D is unresolved. Germline CDR1 is SEHNR and CDR2 is FQNEAQ (reference sequence). V was pared by 2 bases and J by 7 bases, with 15 bases between. This CDR3 spans 15 amino acids. This CDR3 reads CASSLSPLEAQPQHF. The CDR3 region has the DNA TGTGCCAGCAGCTTATCCCCCCTAGAAGCGCAGCCCCAGCATTTT.

The chain uses TRBV29-1 and TRBJ2-2; tentative D call: TRBD1 (6 bases). The V end was cut by 2 bases, the J end by 0 bases, with 7 bases between. Germline CDR1 reads SQVTM; CDR2 reads ANQGSEA. This CDR3 region has 14 residues. The CDR3 DNA reads TGCAGCGTTGAACAGGGGCCGAACACCGGGGAGCTGTTTTTT. This codes for CSVEQGPNTGELFF.

CDR3 bases: TGTGCCAGCAGCTTGGCCCTAGCGGGGGGGCCGGGTCGTGAGCAGTTCTTC. Protein: CASSLALAGGPGREQFF. The chain carries TRBV5-6 and TRBJ2-1; 12 bases agree with TRBD2. The ends lost 0 bases at V and 9 bases at J; junction bases unmatched: 10. There are 17 residues in the CDR3. Germline loops: CDR1 SGHDT, CDR2 YYEEEE.

This clonotype turned up a few times. The chain carries TRBV7-9 and TRBJ1-2; perhaps TRBD1 as D (6 bases). The CDR3 is 13 residues long. Germline V gene data show CDR1 as SEHNR and CDR2 as FQNEAQ (reference sequence). With 7 bases removed from V and 4 bases from J, the gap between germline ends came to 13 bases. The CDR3 here is CASTFRGAYGYTF. The CDR3 DNA sequence: TGTGCCAGCACCTTCAGGGGTGCCTATGGCTACACCTTC.

The rearrangement joins TRBV13 to TRBJ2-7; 8 bases align to TRBD1. The V and J ends lost 2 bases and 3 bases, in that order; junction bases with no gene match: 9. This CDR3 is 16 amino acids long. The germline CDR1 and CDR2 sequences are PRHDT and FYEKMQ (reference sequence). CDR3 sequence: CASSLFMQGAFYEQYF. CDR3 bases: TGTGCCAGCAGCTTATTTATGCAGGGGGCTTTCTACGAGCAGTACTTC.

This clonotype was counted between two and nine times. V is TRBV4-1 and J is TRBJ2-7; TRBD2 matches at 11 bases. The CDR3 has 17 residues. Losses at the gene ends were 4 bases for V and 1 base for J; bases not matched to a gene: 9. Per germline, CDR1 MGHRA and CDR2 YSYEKL. DNA of the CDR3: TGCGCCAGCAGCCCACTAGCGGGGGCCCTTAAATCCTACGAGCAGTACTTC. As protein: CASSPLAGALKSYEQYF.

This chain links TRBV12-5 with TRBJ2-1, with 9 bases fitting TRBD2. In germline, CDR1 is LGHNT, CDR2 FRNRAP. J was trimmed by 12 bases and V by 2 bases; bases with no gene match: 14. CDR3 length: 16 residues. This CDR3 is CASGLPPSGVRERQFF. The DNA for the CDR3 is TGTGCTAGTGGTTTGCCCCCTAGCGGGGTCAGAGAAAGGCAGTTCTTC.

For this clonotype: One junction end disagrees with the germline gene, perhaps due to a read error. The chain recombines TRBV7-6 with TRBJ2-1; TRBD2 agrees at 9 bases. Germline assignment: CDR1 SGHVS and CDR2 FNYEAQ. The length of the CDR3 is 16 residues. This CDR3 is CASSLRETSGINEQLF. CDR3 sequence (DNA): TGTGCCAGCAGCTTAAGAGAGACTAGCGGAATTAATGAGCAGCTCTTC. The complete variable domain, with remaining parts taken from reference TRBV7-6 and TRBJ2-1, reads GAGVSQSPRYKVTKRGQDVALRCDPISGHVSLYWYRQALGQGPEFLTYFNYEAQQDKSGLPNDRFSAERPEGSISTLTIQRTEQRDSAMYRCASSLRETSGINEQLFGPGTRLTVL.

The J gene is TRBJ2-3, the V gene TRBV11-1; 10 bases match TRBD2. The CDR3 consists of 17 residues. The trim removed 2 bases at V and 2 bases at J, leaving 7 bases unmatched. The germline V gene encodes CDR1 SGHAT and CDR2 FQDESV (reference sequence). DNA of the CDR3: TGTGCCAGCAGCTTAAGGGCTAGCGGGGGCCCCACAGATACGCAGTATTTT. As protein: CASSLRASGGPTDTQYF.

The gene calls are TRBV20-1 and TRBJ2-5, with D possibly being TRBD1 (5 bases). Between the trimmed V and J ends, which lost 6 bases and 7 bases, there was a span of 21 bases. CDR1 DFQATT and CDR2 SNEGSKA come from the germline V gene (reference sequence). This CDR3 has 14 residues. The CDR3 bases are TGCAGTGCGACCTACAGGAAAACACCACGGACCCAGTACTTC. This codes for CSATYRKTPRTQYF.

This chain links TRBV20-1 with TRBJ1-5, with D hard to call. Germline V gene data show CDR1 as DFQATT and CDR2 as SNEGSKA (reference sequence). This CDR3 has 13 amino acids. Trimming stripped 7 bases from V and 3 bases from J, with 13 bases between. In nucleotides, the CDR3 is TGCAGTGTTAGGGAGGGTTTCAATCAGCCCCAGCATTTT. Translation gives CSVREGFNQPQHF.

This clonotype was found a few times. V and J are TRBV28 and TRBJ2-6, with 7 bases fitting TRBD1. The CDR3 contains 16 residues. Looked up from germline, CDR1 is MDHEN and CDR2 is SYDVKM. J was trimmed by 0 bases and V by 10 bases; bases with no gene match: 9. In DNA form, the CDR3 reads TGTGCCACGAAGGGACAGTCGTCCTCTGGGGCCAACGTCCTGACTTTC. Residues: CATKGQSSSGANVLTF. Supplemented by reference TRBV28 and TRBJ2-6, the full variable domain reads DVKVTQSSRYLVKRTGEKVFLECVQDMDHENMFWYRQDPGLGLRLIYFSYDVKMKEKGDIPEGYSVSREKKERFSLILESASTNQTSMYLCATKGQSSSGANVLTFGAGSRLTVL.

In regard to this clonotype: Because it lacks the conserved phenylalanine or tryptophan at the end, this CDR3 is likely a read error. This chain joins TRBV30 and TRBJ1-1; 9 nucleotides agree with TRBD1. The ends lost 2 bases at V and 5 bases at J; junction bases unmatched: 6. The CDR3 covers 14 residues. In germline, CDR1 is GTSNPN, CDR2 SVGIG (reference sequence). The CDR3 protein is CAWSPDRGWTEAFL. CDR3 sequence (DNA): TGTGCCTGGAGTCCGGACAGGGGTTGGACTGAAGCTTTCCTT.

This clonotype was seen a handful of times. This chain connects TRBV5-1 to TRBJ2-3; 11 bases fit TRBD2. Looked up from germline, CDR1 is SGHRS and CDR2 is YFSETQ. CDR3 length: 16 residues. With 4 bases clipped from V and 4 bases from J, the junction kept 8 bases outside the gene matches. The CDR3 coding sequence is TGCGCCAGCAGCGGTTCTAGCGGGGGGTTTCCAGATACGCAGTATTTT. Translated: CASSGSSGGFPDTQYF.

This clonotype was seen more than once but under ten times. The rearrangement joins TRBV3-1 to TRBJ2-1; D might be TRBD1 (6 bases). Deletions cut 5 bases from V and 8 bases from J, with 13 bases between. This CDR3 spans 13 amino acids. Germline lookup yields CDR1 LGHDT and CDR2 YNNKEL (reference sequence). The CDR3 is CASSSRTVDEQFF. The CDR3 DNA is TGTGCCAGCAGCTCCCGGACAGTCGATGAGCAGTTCTTC.

This clonotype occurred once. The chain is built from TRBV6-4 and TRBJ1-4; no clear D. Germline values: CDR1 MRHNA, CDR2 SNTAGT. CDR3 length equals 13 residues. Trimming removed 8 bases at V and 4 bases at J, with 11 bases between. This chain's CDR3 is CASRGRSNEKLFF. CDR3 bases: TGTGCCAGCCGCGGCCGTAGTAATGAAAAACTGTTTTTT.

Worth noting for this clonotype: At one of its ends the junction is not consistent with the germline gene, which may arise from a read error. This chain connects TRBV4-1 to TRBJ2-7, with D possibly TRBD2 on 5 matching bases. The CDR3 is 17 residues long. CDR1 MGHRA and CDR2 YSYEKL come from the germline V gene. The CDR3 region is CANSQVLGIPQTYEQYF. In nucleotides, the CDR3 is TGCGCCAACAGCCAAGTCCTCGGGATCCCACAAACTTACGAGCAGTACTTC.

This clonotype was observed at least ten times. V usage is TRBV5-1 and J usage is TRBJ1-1; D perhaps matches TRBD1 (5 bases). Per the germline V gene, CDR1 is SGHRS and CDR2 is YFSETQ. V lost 4 bases, J lost 2 bases, and 12 bases lay in between. The CDR3 spans 14 residues. CDR3 protein: CASSKSGGNTEAFF. The CDR3 DNA reads TGCGCCAGCAGCAAATCCGGGGGTAACACTGAAGCTTTCTTT.

This clonotype was picked up many times. V and J are TRBV7-9 and TRBJ1-2; 7 bases are a match to TRBD1. V shed 5 bases, J shed 8 bases, and the junction held 8 bases outside the gene matches. CDR1 is SEHNR and CDR2 is FQNEAQ in the germline V gene (reference sequence). The CDR3 consists of 13 residues. The CDR3 loop is CASSPGGGEGYTF. CDR3 coding DNA: TGTGCCAGCAGCCCAGGGGGGGGCGAAGGCTACACCTTC. Supplemented by reference TRBV7-9 and TRBJ1-2, the full variable domain reads DTGVSQNPRHKITKRGQNVTFRCDPISEHNRLYWYRQTLGQGPEFLTYFQNEAQLEKSRLLSDRFSAERPKGSFSTLEIQRTEQGDSAMYLCASSPGGGEGYTFGSGTRLTVV.

This clonotype has ten or more counts. V gene TRBV2 combines with J gene TRBJ2-7; 12 bases are shared with TRBD1. The CDR3 has 12 residues. Unmatched junction bases numbered 5, after V lost 10 bases and J lost 7 bases. Germline V gene lookup returns CDR1 SNHLY and CDR2 FYNNEI. The CDR3 nucleotides read TGTGCCACCCGGGACAGGGGGCTTGAGCAGTACTTC. Protein: CATRDRGLEQYF. Full variable domain (remainder filled in from reference TRBV2 and TRBJ2-7): EPEVTQTPSHQVTQMGQEVILRCVPISNHLYFYWYRQILGQKVEFLVSFYNNEISEKSEIFDDQFSVERPDGSNFTLKIRSTKLEDSAMYFCATRDRGLEQYFGPGTRLTVT.

This chain joins TRBV2 and TRBJ2-3; 13 bases match TRBD2. CDR3 length equals 19 residues. V was pared by 4 bases and J by 2 bases, with 12 bases of the junction left unmatched. CDR1 is SNHLY and CDR2 is FYNNEI in the germline V gene. The CDR3 nucleotides are TGTGCCAGCAGTGTCGGACTAGCGGGGGCCTCTACTTCCACAGATACGCAGTATTTT. Translating gives CASSVGLAGASTSTDTQYF.

This clonotype appeared a few times. V gene TRBV6-1 combines with J gene TRBJ2-7, with TRBD2 matching 9 bases. The CDR3 is made up of 14 amino acids. Germline assignment: CDR1 MNHNS and CDR2 SASEGT. Losses at the gene ends were 7 bases for V and 3 bases for J; bases not matched to a gene: 7. This CDR3 reads CASKLGLANYEQYF. The CDR3 DNA is TGTGCCAGCAAACTCGGACTAGCGAACTACGAGCAGTACTTC.

This clonotype appeared many times. This chain joins TRBV7-9 and TRBJ2-1; TRBD2 matches 7 bases. Germline V gene lookup returns CDR1 SEHNR and CDR2 FQNEAQ (reference sequence). V shed 3 bases, J shed 6 bases, and the junction held 5 bases outside the gene matches. The CDR3 loop spans 14 amino acids. The CDR3 protein is CASSFLAARNEQFF. The CDR3 DNA follows: TGTGCCAGCAGCTTCCTAGCGGCCCGCAATGAGCAGTTCTTC.

V usage is TRBV20-1 and J usage is TRBJ2-5; the D is unclear. The germline V gene encodes CDR1 DFQATT and CDR2 SNEGSKA (reference sequence). The V and J ends lost 6 bases and 2 bases respectively, with 10 bases between them. The CDR3 spans 12 residues. This CDR3 is CSARTDQETQYF. In nucleotides, the CDR3 is TGCAGTGCCAGGACGGATCAAGAGACCCAGTACTTC.

This chain uses TRBV6-1 with TRBJ1-1; D may be TRBD1 (5 bases). The CDR3 consists of 14 residues. V lost 8 bases and J lost 5, with 18 bases in between. Per the germline V gene, CDR1 is MNHNS and CDR2 is SASEGT. Written as DNA, the CDR3 is TGTGCCAGCGCCAACCGGGACGCGGGGACTGAAGCTTTCTTT. Residues: CASANRDAGTEAFF.

This clonotype was seen ten or more times. The chain recombines TRBV2 with TRBJ2-7; tentative D call: TRBD1 (5 bases). From germline, CDR1 is SNHLY and CDR2 FYNNEI. Between the trimmed V and J ends, which lost 3 bases and 3 bases, there was a span of 15 bases. This CDR3 contains 15 residues. CDR3 loop: CASSDARGRIYEQYF. The CDR3 DNA reads as TGTGCCAGCAGTGACGCTAGGGGCAGGATCTACGAGCAGTACTTC.

This clonotype was picked up many times. The DNA is left out, because the CDR3 cannot be placed on it with certainty; the CDR3 is given as TCRdb lists it. V is TRBV27 and J is TRBJ2-1. The CDR3 extends over 15 residues, inclusive of both ends. The germline V gene encodes CDR1 MNHEY and CDR2 SMNVEV (reference sequence). The CDR3: CASSFGLGSYNERFF.